Only a few counts were recorded for the clone carrying this T cell receptor (beta chain). This CDR3 has 15 amino acids. The V gene's germline CDR1 is LGHNA and CDR2 YNFKEQ. V dropped 2 bases and J dropped 4; count of bases not matched to a gene: 5. The sample comes from a study of T cells in localized non-small cell lung cancer. Here immunoSEQ multiplex PCR was the method, and the copy in TCRdb shows in-frame clones only, minus some. This table holds about 74,000 clones, around 84% found once. The source was peripheral blood, collected before any cancer treatment. The TCR comes from a female donor older than 55 with stage I lung adenocarcinoma. The V gene is TRBV4-2, the J gene TRBJ2-7; the match to TRBD2 covers 10 bases. The CDR3 spells CASSQLAGEAYEQYF. The CDR3 coding sequence is TGTGCCAGCAGCCAACTAGCGGGGGAAGCTTACGAGCAGTACTTC.